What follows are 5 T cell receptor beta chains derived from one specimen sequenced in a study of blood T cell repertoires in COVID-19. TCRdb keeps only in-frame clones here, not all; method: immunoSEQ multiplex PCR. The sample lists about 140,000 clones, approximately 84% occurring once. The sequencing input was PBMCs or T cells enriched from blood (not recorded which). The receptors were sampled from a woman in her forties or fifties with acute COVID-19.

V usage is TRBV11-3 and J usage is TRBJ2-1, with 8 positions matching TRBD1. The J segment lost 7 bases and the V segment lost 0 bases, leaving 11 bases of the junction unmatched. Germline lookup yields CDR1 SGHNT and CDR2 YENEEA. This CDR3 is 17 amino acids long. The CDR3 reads CASSLDSGQGRGNEQFF. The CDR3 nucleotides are TGTGCCAGCAGCTTAGATTCCGGACAGGGTCGGGGTAATGAGCAGTTCTTC.

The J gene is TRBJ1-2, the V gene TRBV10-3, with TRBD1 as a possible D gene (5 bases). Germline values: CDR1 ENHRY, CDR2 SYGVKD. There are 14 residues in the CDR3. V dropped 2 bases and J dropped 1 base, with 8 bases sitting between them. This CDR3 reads CAISETGFNYGYTF. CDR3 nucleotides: TGTGCCATCAGTGAGACAGGATTTAACTATGGCTACACCTTC.

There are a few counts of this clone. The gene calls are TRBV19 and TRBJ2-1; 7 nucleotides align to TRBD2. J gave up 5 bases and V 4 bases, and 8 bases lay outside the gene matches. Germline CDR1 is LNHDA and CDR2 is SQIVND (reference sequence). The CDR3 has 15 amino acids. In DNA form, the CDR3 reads TGTGCCAGTAGTAGAGGGTGGCTAGCGGACAATGAGCAGTTCTTC. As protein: CASSRGWLADNEQFF. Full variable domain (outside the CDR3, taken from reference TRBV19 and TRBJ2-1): DGGITQSPKYLFRKEGQNVTLSCEQNLNHDAMYWYRQDPGQGLRLIYYSQIVNDFQKGDIAEGYSVSREKKESFPLTVTSAQKNPTAFYLCASSRGWLADNEQFFGPGTRLTVL.

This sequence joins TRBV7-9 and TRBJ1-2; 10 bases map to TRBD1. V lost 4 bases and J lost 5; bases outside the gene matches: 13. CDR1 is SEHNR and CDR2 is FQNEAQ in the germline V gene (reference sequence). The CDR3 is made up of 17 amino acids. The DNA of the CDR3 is TGTGCCAGCAGCTCCTACAGCGGACAGGGGGATCTGTATGGCTACACCTTC. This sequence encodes CASSSYSGQGDLYGYTF.

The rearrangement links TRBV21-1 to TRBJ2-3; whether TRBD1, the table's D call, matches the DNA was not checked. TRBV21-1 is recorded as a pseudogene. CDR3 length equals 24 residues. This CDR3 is CASSKEWTGPQGASSISTTDTQYF. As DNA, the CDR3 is TGTGCCAGCAGCAAAGAATGGACAGGTCCTCAAGGGGCCTCAAGTATATCTACAACAGATACGCAGTATTTT.